Included here is one TCR beta chain sequence, with context. The data belong to a study of OX40 agonist ivuxolimab in advanced cancers. About the research overall: In this trial design, patients received ivuxolimab intravenously at 0.01 to 10 mg/kg every 2 weeks.

Here immunoSEQ multiplex PCR was the method, and the copy in TCRdb shows in-frame clones only, minus some. The data contain over 40,000 clones, around 90% of them singletons. The source material was CD4+ or CD8+ T cells sorted from blood, sampled in a trial of the OX40 agonist ivuxolimab. This TCR was recovered from an adult with an advanced solid tumor such as melanoma, head and neck, liver or kidney cancer.

The CDR3 here is CASSRLAGGPLEQFF. The CDR3 nucleotides are TGTGCCAGCTCACGATTAGCGGGAGGGCCTCTTGAGCAGTTCTTC. This chain joins TRBV18 and TRBJ2-1; 11 nucleotides agree with TRBD2. CDR3 length: 15 residues. With V trimmed by 4 bases and J by 9 bases, 8 bases remained unmatched. The V gene's germline CDR1 is KGHSH and CDR2 LQKENI.